This T cell receptor beta chain was profiled in a study of OX40 agonist ivuxolimab in advanced cancers. Overall study findings and caveats: The CD4+ and CD8+ T cells in the blood had expanded clonally by week 6 at 0.1 to 3.0 mg/kg.

Libraries were prepared by immunoSEQ multiplex PCR; TCRdb keeps only in-frame clonotypes and omits some of them. In the table there are 45,000 to 55,000 clones, about 88% of which are singletons. The CDR3 spans 13 residues. Germline V lookup: CDR1 MGHRA, CDR2 YSYEKL. Trimming removed 4 bases from V and 8 bases from J, with 14 bases in between. About this clone: Its target is unknown.

The receptor was isolated from an adult with an advanced solid tumor such as melanoma, head and neck, liver or kidney cancer. The rearrangement uses TRBV4-1 and TRBJ1-2; D is perhaps TRBD1 (5 bases). Material: CD4+ or CD8+ T cells sorted from blood, obtained in a trial of the OX40 agonist ivuxolimab. In nucleotides, the CDR3 is TGCGCCAGCAGCCTGGGACTTTCAGGCGGCTACACCTTC. This gives the protein CASSLGLSGGYTF.